These 22 T cell receptor beta chains were sequenced from one sample in a study of regulatory T cells in long-lasting Graves disease. Arm-PCR of CDR3 regions and iRepertoire HTBI primers were the basis on which TCR beta libraries were built. TCRdb re-called the multiplex PCR reads with MiXCR, one entry per CDR3 protein. The sample lists 300,000 to 500,000 distinct CDR3 sequences, roughly 20% occurring once. The time point denotes: persistent/refractory GD, antithyroid drugs over 5 years with positive TRAb. The TCR library was made from RNA that had been extracted from PBMCs in TRIzol. The source was peripheral blood mononuclear cells (PBMCs), collected when the disease was refractory, from a patient treated with antithyroid drugs. All receptors derive from a female donor with Graves disease.

The rearrangement links TRBV5-5 to TRBJ2-2; 10 bases agree with TRBD1. Per the germline V gene, CDR1 is SGHKS and CDR2 is YYEKEE (reference sequence). V lost 1 base to trimming and J lost 3 bases; unmatched junction nucleotides: 6. The length of the CDR3 is 17 residues. CDR3 bases: TGTGCCAGCAGCTTGTACCCGACAGGGGGCGACACCGGGGAGCTGTTTTTT. Translation: CASSLYPTGGDTGELFF.

This clonotype was counted between two and nine times. The gene calls are TRBV6-2 or TRBV6-3 and TRBJ2-7, with D possibly being TRBD2 (6 bases). With 10 bases removed from V and 7 bases from J, the gap between germline ends came to 20 bases. CDR3 length: 13 residues. Per the germline V gene, CDR1 is MNHEY and CDR2 is SVGEGT. CDR3 sequence reads: CAISQGQEGEQYF. The CDR3 DNA follows: TGTGCCATCAGCCAAGGGCAGGAGGGGGAGCAGTACTTC.

This clonotype was detected a few times. This sequence joins TRBV20-1 and TRBJ2-7; D may be TRBD2 (6 bases). The CDR3 spans 15 residues. V was cut by 6 bases and J by 4 bases, with 22 bases left in between. Germline V gene sequence: CDR1 DFQATT, CDR2 SNEGSKA (reference sequence). The CDR3 DNA sequence: TGCAGTGCCAGCCGGGACCTCGGGAGCAGATACGAGCAGTACTTC. Translation: CSASRDLGSRYEQYF.

This clonotype appeared a few times. The J gene is TRBJ2-7, the V gene TRBV7-9, with a possible D match to TRBD2 (6 bases). V dropped 3 bases and J dropped 5 bases, with 20 bases sitting between them. The CDR3 sequence is 16 residues long. In germline, CDR1 is SEHNR, CDR2 FQNEAQ (reference sequence). In nucleotides, the CDR3 is TGTGCCAGCAGCTTGGCCAATTTTTTGTGGGGGGACGAGCAGTACTTC. Protein sequence: CASSLANFLWGDEQYF.

The chain couples TRBV7-2 to TRBJ2-1, with D possibly matching TRBD1 (7 bases). This CDR3 comprises 14 residues. The germline V gene has CDR1 SGHTA and CDR2 FQGNSA. Trimming shortened V by 2 bases and J by 7 bases, and 12 bases separated the two germline ends. CDR3 sequence (DNA): TGTGCCAGCAGCTTACTCCAGGGGGGAAATGAGCAGTTCTTC. Translated: CASSLLQGGNEQFF.

The genes are TRBV6-2 or TRBV6-3 and TRBJ2-6; either TRBD1 or TRBD2 may fit D (5 bases each). CDR3 length equals 15 residues. V lost 2 bases to trimming and J lost 4 bases, with 9 bases between them. Germline CDR1 and CDR2: MNHEY and SVGEGT. CDR3 in DNA: TGTGCCAGCAGTTACGGTGGGGGAGGGGCCAACGTCCTGACTTTC. This codes for CASSYGGGGANVLTF.

The chain couples TRBV4-1 to TRBJ1-5; TRBD1 agrees at 9 bases. Germline V CDR1 and CDR2: MGHRA, YSYEKL. V was clipped by 3 bases and J by 5 bases; unmatched bases: 5. The CDR3 is 15 residues long. CDR3 in DNA: TGCGCCAGCAGCCAGGGACAGGGACTTTATCAGCCCCAGCATTTT. This translates into CASSQGQGLYQPQHF.

Details on this clonotype: At one end the junction does not follow the germline gene, possibly because of a read error. The V call is TRBV30, the J call TRBJ2-7; 7 bases fit TRBD1. The length of the CDR3 is 13 residues. Germline V lookup: CDR1 GTSNPN, CDR2 SVGIG (reference sequence). The CDR3 is CAWSDRVGYEQCF. CDR3 DNA: TGTGCCTGGAGCGACAGGGTGGGCTACGAGCAGTGCTTC. The variable domain in full, completed from reference TRBV30 and TRBJ2-7, reads SQTIHQWPATLVQPVGSPLSLECTVEGTSNPNLYWYRQAAGRGLQLLFYSVGIGQISSEVPQNLSASRPQDRQFILSSKKLLLSDSGFYLCAWSDRVGYEQCFGPGTRLTVT.

The gene calls are TRBV5-1 and TRBJ2-3; perhaps D is TRBD1 or TRBD2 (5 bases each). The CDR3 consists of 13 residues. The germline V gene has CDR1 SGHRS and CDR2 YFSETQ. The V gene lost 4 bases and the J gene lost 1 base, with 7 bases spanning the gap. Here the CDR3 reads CASSRDGTDTQYF. In nucleotides, the CDR3 is TGCGCCAGCAGCCGGGACGGCACAGATACGCAGTATTTT.

There are many counts of this clonotype. The rearrangement joins TRBV27 to TRBJ1-2; D gene uncertain. Germline CDR1 reads MNHEY; CDR2 reads SMNVEV (reference sequence). This CDR3 has 16 residues. V was shortened by 8 bases and J by 1 base, with 20 bases between the two germline ends. DNA for the CDR3: TGTGCCAGCCGCCCCGAGGGAGTGAGCAATAACTATGGCTACACCTTC. Residues: CASRPEGVSNNYGYTF.

This sequence joins TRBV30 and TRBJ1-2; D unresolved. V lost 3 bases to trimming and J lost 4 bases, with 18 bases between them. The germline V gene has CDR1 GTSNPN and CDR2 SVGIG (reference sequence). This CDR3 has 15 amino acids. The CDR3 here is CAWRFWPSSFYGYTF. CDR3 coding DNA: TGTGCCTGGAGATTTTGGCCGTCGTCGTTCTATGGCTACACCTTC.

This clonotype occurred a few times. This chain uses TRBV19 with TRBJ1-5; a possible D gene is TRBD1 (5 bases). V shed 2 bases and J shed 1 base, with 9 bases lying between them. CDR3 size: 15 residues. The germline CDR1 and CDR2 sequences are LNHDA and SQIVND (reference sequence). CDR3 DNA sequence: TGTGCCAGTAGTATATCCTACAGGAGCAATCAGCCCCAGCATTTT. Its protein is CASSISYRSNQPQHF.

J is TRBJ2-4 and V is TRBV27, with D tentatively TRBD2 (6 bases). The CDR3 runs 16 residues. Germline CDR1 MNHEY, CDR2 SMNVEV (reference sequence). Trimming removed 6 bases at V and 6 bases at J, with 21 bases between. CDR3 loop: CASRRTPTMEGNIQYF. The CDR3 nucleotides are TGTGCCAGCAGACGAACCCCGACGATGGAGGGAAACATTCAGTACTTC.

This chain joins TRBV6-2 or TRBV6-3 and TRBJ2-2; D is undetermined. V was shortened by 1 base and J by 6 bases, with 15 bases between the two germline ends. The CDR3 has 16 amino acids. Germline V CDR1 and CDR2: MNHEY, SVGEGT. The CDR3 bases are TGTGCCAGCAGTTACTTTCGCCAATTTTCCTCCGGGGAGCTGTTTTTT. This sequence encodes CASSYFRQFSSGELFF.

This clonotype was seen many times. The rearrangement uses TRBV27 and TRBJ2-7; 8 bases are shared with TRBD1. The CDR3 is made up of 17 amino acids. V lost 8 bases to trimming and J lost 2 bases; unmatched junction nucleotides: 17. Germline values: CDR1 MNHEY, CDR2 SMNVEV (reference sequence). CDR3 DNA: TGTGCCAGCGGGACGGCGACCAGGGGGCGACCCACCTACGAGCAGTACTTC. This encodes CASGTATRGRPTYEQYF.

This clonotype was seen a few times. V usage is TRBV6-2 or TRBV6-3 and J usage is TRBJ2-7; D unresolved. CDR3 size: 13 residues. The V end was cut by 5 bases, the J end by 7 bases, with 15 bases between. Germline assignment: CDR1 MNHEY and CDR2 SVGEGT. CDR3 residues: CASSEGSPTEQYF. The CDR3, as DNA: TGTGCCAGCAGTGAAGGGTCTCCTACGGAGCAGTACTTC.

The sample holds many counts of this clonotype. The V gene is TRBV2, the J gene TRBJ2-5; 9 bases are a match to TRBD1. CDR3 length: 13 residues. The J segment lost 2 bases and the V segment lost 8 bases, leaving 3 bases of the junction unmatched. Germline loops: CDR1 SNHLY, CDR2 FYNNEI. CDR3 residues: CASEGQGQETQYF. For the CDR3, the DNA is TGTGCCAGCGAGGGACAGGGACAAGAGACCCAGTACTTC.

The genes are TRBV6-9 and TRBJ2-7, with 15 bases that match TRBD2. Germline-derived CDR1 and CDR2 are MNHGY and SVAAGI. V gave up 3 bases and J gave up 7 bases; unmatched junction bases: 10. The CDR3 totals 17 residues. CDR3 loop: CASSYSTPGTSGREQYF. The CDR3 nucleotides are TGTGCCAGCAGTTACTCCACACCCGGGACTAGCGGGAGGGAGCAGTACTTC.

The chain couples TRBV27 to TRBJ2-1; 15 bases align to TRBD2. Germline V lookup: CDR1 MNHEY, CDR2 SMNVEV (reference sequence). V gave up 5 bases and J gave up 0 bases; unmatched junction bases: 8. The CDR3 length is 19 residues. Here the CDR3 reads CASSPGLAGGPSSYNEQFF. The CDR3, as DNA: TGTGCCAGCAGTCCGGGACTAGCGGGAGGTCCGAGCTCCTACAATGAGCAGTTCTTC.

This clonotype was counted many times. The V gene is TRBV11-2, the J gene TRBJ2-5; 8 positions match TRBD1. Germline V lookup: CDR1 SGHAT, CDR2 FQNNGV. With V trimmed by 2 bases and J by 0 bases, 5 bases remained unmatched. The CDR3 totals 16 residues. The CDR3 spells CASSLNRDRYQETQYF. In DNA form, the CDR3 reads TGTGCCAGCAGCTTAAACCGGGACAGGTACCAAGAGACCCAGTACTTC.

This clonotype occurred a few times. The chain combines TRBV6-9 with TRBJ1-5; D is perhaps TRBD1 (5 bases). This CDR3 is built from 15 residues. The ends were cut back, 3 bases at V and 2 bases at J, with 11 bases in the middle. Germline loops: CDR1 MNHGY, CDR2 SVAAGI. CDR3 sequence (DNA): TGTGCCAGCAGTTACTCCAGGGTAGGCAATCAGCCCCAGCATTTT. This codes for CASSYSRVGNQPQHF.

This clonotype was seen only a few times. The chain carries TRBV11-2 and TRBJ2-7, with TRBD2 as a possible D gene (6 bases). CDR3 length equals 17 residues. Per germline, CDR1 SGHAT and CDR2 FQNNGV. The V end lost 1 base, the J end lost 2 bases, and 18 bases lay between the germline ends. The CDR3 loop is CASSLVGLSRGTYEQYF. The CDR3 region has the DNA TGTGCCAGCAGCTTAGTAGGTCTGTCTCGGGGGACCTACGAGCAGTACTTC.